This T cell receptor beta chain was observed in a study of T cells in Graves' hyperthyroidism and ophthalmopathy. Study-level results: Ophthalmopathy was distinguished from stable hyperthyroidism by 13 V-J signatures. Before onset, by a median of around 6.1 months, the model predicted ophthalmopathy. Blood samples included most of the expanded thyroid clonotypes exceeding 0.001.

It was uncontrolled infection, other autoimmune disease, pregnancy or lactation that excluded patients. There were TCR beta CDR3 regions amplified from RNA transcripts. First-round RT-PCR of the TCR CDR3 relied on the HTBI primer set. TCRdb reprocessed the multiplex PCR reads with MiXCR, giving one entry per CDR3 protein. The table has approximately 380,000 distinct CDR3 sequences, over 12% seen once. This CDR3 spans 15 amino acids. CDR1 and CDR2 (germline): MNHNS, SASEGT. V lost 6 bases and J lost 0; bases outside the gene matches: 6. This clonotype was detected ten times or more. Its antigen is unidentified.

The source material was blood. This chain uses TRBV6-1 with TRBJ2-7, with 9 bases identical to TRBD1. This receptor was identified in a man between 45 and 60 years old with Graves' ophthalmopathy. The CDR3 reads CASRKGQGRSYEQYF. For the CDR3, the DNA is TGTGCCAGCAGAAAGGGACAGGGCCGCTCCTACGAGCAGTACTTC.